The clone carrying this TCR beta chain was observed a single time. Its antigen is currently unknown. Reverse transcription of extracted RNA yielded cDNA, which provided the sequencing template. Produced via immunoSEQ multiplex PCR; TCRdb's table is partial and in-frame only. Of under 150,000 clones in the sample, around 62% were seen once. The data derive from a study of CD8+ T cells in alopecia areata. Germline loops: CDR1 SEHNR, CDR2 FQNEAQ (reference sequence). The CDR3 length is 12 residues. Trimming pared 0 bases from V and 10 bases from J, leaving 7 bases between. Whole-study results and caveats: Scalp sequencing captures resident alphabeta T cells of normal skin too. Patients displayed less clarity in TCR sharing than mice, a finding possibly related to HLA.

The J gene is TRBJ2-1, the V gene TRBV7-9; tentative D call: TRBD2 (6 bases). The sequence derives from a human donor in good health. Sequencing input: CD8+ T cells sorted from blood. The CDR3 protein is CASSLAGGEQFF. Written as DNA, the CDR3 is TGTGCCAGCAGCTTAGCGGGAGGAGAGCAGTTCTTC.